This T cell receptor (beta chain) was identified during a study of blood T cell repertoires in COVID-19. Study context: Material from acute and convalescent COVID-19 was sourced from the United States, Italy and Spain. T cells, B-cell-depleted T cells, or PBMCs provided the cDNA or gDNA that served as material.

The CDR3 loop spans 13 amino acids. CDR1 and CDR2 from the germline V gene are SGHRS and YFSETQ. Deletions cut 7 bases from V and 0 bases from J, with 8 bases between. Per the study methods: Reference gene primer amplification gave nucleated cell count estimates. The protocol was immunoSEQ multiplex PCR, while the TCRdb copy is restricted to in-frame clones and leaves out a portion. The DNA gave D and trimming, while V, J and clone size come from that table. The sample holds about 120,000 clones, roughly 79% seen once. The genes are TRBV5-1 and TRBJ2-1; D may be TRBD1 (6 bases). This receptor was taken from a human donor in a cohort sampled during active COVID-19. Sequencing input: peripheral blood. The CDR3 bases are TGCGCCAGCGGACAGTCCTCCTACAATGAGCAGTTCTTC. Its protein is CASGQSSYNEQFF. Full variable domain (outside the CDR3, taken from reference TRBV5-1 and TRBJ2-1): KAGVTQTPRYLIKTRGQQVTLSCSPISGHRSVSWYQQTPGQGLQFLFEYFSETQRNKGNFPGRFSGRQFSNSRSEMNVSTLELGDSALYLCASGQSSYNEQFFGPGTRLTVL.